One T cell receptor beta chain is described in this entry. Its antigen is as yet unknown. As to time point: 2014-2015 season, pre-vaccination. TCRB was sequenced at Survey level resolution. Using immunoSEQ multiplex PCR, the repertoire was profiled, and TCRdb retains in-frame clones only, with some absent. The sample lists approximately 11,000 clones, roughly 80% occurring once. The sample originates from a study of follicular helper T cells after annual influenza vaccination. Study as a whole: After each seasonal flu vaccination, blood came on days 0, 7 and 28. For some subjects, blood spans the 2013-2014, 2014-2015 and 2015-2016 annual vaccinations.

Whole-study findings and limits: Productive TCRB sequences came from only about 9-22% of cells.

CDR1 MDHEN and CDR2 SYDVKM come from the germline V gene. The CDR3 runs 15 residues. The J segment lost 3 bases and the V segment lost 4 bases, leaving 5 bases of the junction unmatched. The receptor was isolated from an adult who received the influenza vaccine. The input for sequencing was CXCR5- memory CD4+ T cells sorted from blood, taken on the day of influenza vaccination. The chain employs TRBV28 and TRBJ2-2; 7 positions agree with TRBD1. CDR3 bases: TGTGCCAGCAGTTCAGGGGGAGCGGACACCGGGGAGCTGTTTTTT. Translated: CASSSGGADTGELFF.